This passage covers 21 T cell receptor beta chains from one sample sequenced in a study of T cell changes during pregnancy in multiple sclerosis. Produced via immunoSEQ multiplex PCR; TCRdb's table is partial and in-frame only. The table shows about 57,000 clones, with roughly 92% occurring only once. Sample: CD4+ T cells from peripheral blood mononuclear cells, taken in the third trimester of pregnancy. The receptors were gathered from a female donor with multiple sclerosis, enrolled in a pregnancy study.

This sequence joins TRBV9 and TRBJ1-1; 8 positions match TRBD1. The CDR3 loop spans 15 amino acids. J gave up 0 bases and V 2 bases, and 3 bases lay outside the gene matches. The germline gives CDR1 SGDLS, CDR2 YYNGEE. The CDR3 is CASSVGTGMNTEAFF. The CDR3 DNA sequence: TGTGCCAGCAGCGTCGGGACAGGTATGAACACTGAAGCTTTCTTT.

The chain employs TRBV6-5 and TRBJ1-2; no clear D gene. The V and J ends lost 7 bases and 4 bases respectively, with 19 bases between them. The CDR3 spans 15 residues. Germline V gene sequence: CDR1 MNHEY, CDR2 SVGAGI. CDR3 DNA: TGTGCCAGCACCACCCCAAGACTAAACTTCTATGGCTACACCTTC. This sequence encodes CASTTPRLNFYGYTF.

The V and J genes are TRBV7-9 and TRBJ1-2; weak D call: TRBD1 (6 bases). Germline V gene sequence: CDR1 SEHNR, CDR2 FQNEAQ (reference sequence). The V end was cut by 0 bases, the J end by 5 bases, with 16 bases between. This CDR3 is built from 16 residues. The CDR3 loop is CASSLAFRDTSYGYTF. CDR3 bases: TGTGCCAGCAGCTTAGCGTTCCGGGACACAAGTTATGGCTACACCTTC. The complete variable domain, with remaining parts taken from reference TRBV7-9 and TRBJ1-2, reads DTGVSQNPRHKITKRGQNVTFRCDPISEHNRLYWYRQTLGQGPEFLTYFQNEAQLEKSRLLSDRFSAERPKGSFSTLEIQRTEQGDSAMYLCASSLAFRDTSYGYTFGSGTRLTVV.

This chain joins TRBV6-5 and TRBJ1-4; D is possibly TRBD1 (6 bases). CDR1 is MNHEY and CDR2 is SVGAGI in the germline V gene. The CDR3 covers 13 residues. Trimming took off 0 bases at V and 10 bases at J, with 9 bases between the two ends. Here the CDR3 reads CASSYSGRGKLFF. CDR3 nucleotide sequence: TGTGCCAGCAGTTACTCGGGCAGGGGAAAACTGTTTTTT.

The chain employs TRBV19 and TRBJ2-5; 7 bases agree with TRBD2. Germline V gene lookup returns CDR1 LNHDA and CDR2 SQIVND (reference sequence). Trimming removed 7 bases from V and 1 base from J; junction bases left unmatched: 15. This CDR3 spans 17 amino acids. The CDR3 loop is CASTTRGGVSGQETQYF. In DNA, the CDR3 is TGTGCCAGTACCACACGGGGAGGGGTATCGGGCCAAGAGACCCAGTACTTC.

This clone was seen only a few times. The chain is built from TRBV30 and TRBJ1-1, with no clear D. The V gene's germline CDR1 is GTSNPN and CDR2 SVGIG (reference sequence). This CDR3 spans 11 amino acids. V dropped 4 bases and J dropped 10 bases, with 13 bases sitting between them. In nucleotides, the CDR3 is TGTGCCTGGAACTCGGGAGTAGGAGCTTTCTTT. Translation gives CAWNSGVGAFF.

The rearrangement uses TRBV6-1 and TRBJ1-3; D unresolved. CDR1 MNHNS and CDR2 SASEGT come from the germline V gene. Trimming removed 6 bases at V and 0 bases at J, with 12 bases between. This CDR3 contains 15 residues. This CDR3 reads CASSDPTGSGNTIYF. CDR3 DNA sequence: TGTGCCAGCAGCGACCCGACGGGCTCTGGAAACACCATATATTTT.

The genes are TRBV7-8 and TRBJ1-6; maybe TRBD1 (5 bases). V was cut by 3 bases and J by 0 bases, with 21 bases left in between. The CDR3 contains 20 residues. Germline loops: CDR1 SGHVS, CDR2 FQNEAQ. CDR3 sequence reads: CASSFQPPTATSSYNSPLHF. The CDR3 nucleotides read TGTGCCAGCAGCTTTCAGCCCCCGACAGCCACGAGCTCCTATAATTCACCCCTCCACTTT.

In DNA form, the CDR3 reads TGTGCCAGCAGCGACGGGACAGTCAAGACCGGGGAGCTGTTTTTT. It yields the protein CASSDGTVKTGELFF. J is TRBJ2-2 and V is TRBV11-3; 7 nucleotides line up with TRBD1. This CDR3 region has 15 residues. Germline V gene sequence: CDR1 SGHNT, CDR2 YENEEA. Unmatched junction bases numbered 8, after V lost 5 bases and J lost 5 bases.

The V gene is TRBV18, the J gene TRBJ2-1; 7 nucleotides match TRBD1. Germline V gives CDR1 KGHSH, CDR2 LQKENI. The CDR3 contains 15 residues. V gave up 4 bases and J gave up 0 bases; unmatched junction bases: 3. The chain's CDR3 is CASSLQGDSYNEQFF. DNA for the CDR3: TGTGCCAGCTCACTTCAGGGGGACTCCTACAATGAGCAGTTCTTC.

This chain uses TRBV19 with TRBJ1-5, with D possibly TRBD1 on 5 matching bases. This CDR3 region has 14 residues. CDR1 LNHDA and CDR2 SQIVND come from the germline V gene (reference sequence). Deletions cut 2 bases from V and 4 bases from J, with 9 bases between. The CDR3 protein is CASSIFRGNQPQHF. The CDR3 DNA reads TGTGCCAGTAGTATATTTAGGGGAAATCAGCCCCAGCATTTT. Variable domain in full (rest from reference TRBV19 and TRBJ1-5): DGGITQSPKYLFRKEGQNVTLSCEQNLNHDAMYWYRQDPGQGLRLIYYSQIVNDFQKGDIAEGYSVSREKKESFPLTVTSAQKNPTAFYLCASSIFRGNQPQHFGDGTRLSIL.

With regard to this clone: One junction end disagrees with the germline gene, perhaps due to a read error. This chain connects TRBV6-6 to TRBJ2-7, with D unclear. Germline V gene data show CDR1 as MNHNY and CDR2 as SVGAGI (reference sequence). The CDR3 has 15 residues. CDR3 bases: TGTGCCAGCAGTTATTACGTGCAGACGGCCGGTTTAGAGGACTTC. Translating it yields CASSYYVQTAGLEDF.

The V and J genes are TRBV29-1 and TRBJ2-3; D gene unclear. The CDR3 loop spans 12 amino acids. Germline V gene data show CDR1 as SQVTM and CDR2 as ANQGSEA. The germline V and J ends were trimmed by 3 bases and 1 base, with 5 bases remaining between them. The CDR3 coding sequence is TGCAGCGTTGAGTCCGGCACAGATACGCAGTATTTT. This gives the protein CSVESGTDTQYF.

J is TRBJ2-7 and V is TRBV5-6, with TRBD1 matching over 7 bases. The CDR3 is made up of 17 amino acids. In germline, CDR1 is SGHDT, CDR2 YYEEEE. V lost 3 bases to trimming and J lost 0 bases; unmatched junction nucleotides: 12. The CDR3 region has the DNA TGTGCCAGCAGCTCCACCCGGACAGGCCTTTTCTCCTACGAGCAGTACTTC. Protein product: CASSSTRTGLFSYEQYF.

V usage is TRBV7-3 and J usage is TRBJ2-3; perhaps TRBD1 as D (9 bases). The germline V and J ends were trimmed by 3 bases and 3 bases, with 19 bases remaining between them. This CDR3 comprises 17 residues. Germline loops: CDR1 SGHTA, CDR2 FQGTGA. The CDR3 sequence: CASSLGPGGTGTDTQYF. The CDR3 bases are TGTGCCAGCAGCTTGGGACCGGGGGGGACAGGGACAGATACGCAGTATTTT.

The chain employs TRBV7-3 and TRBJ1-2, with D perhaps TRBD1 (5 bases). The CDR3 is 15 amino acids. With 2 bases removed from V and 4 bases from J, the gap between germline ends came to 14 bases. CDR1 and CDR2 (germline): SGHTA, FQGTGA. The CDR3 sequence: CASSLLGTLSYGYTF. CDR3 nucleotide sequence: TGTGCCAGCAGCTTATTGGGGACTCTATCCTATGGCTACACCTTC.

The chain carries TRBV7-8 and TRBJ1-6, with D possibly matching TRBD1 (5 bases). Trimming stripped 5 bases from V and 0 bases from J, with 11 bases between. Germline CDR1 SGHVS, CDR2 FQNEAQ. The CDR3 sequence is 16 residues long. The CDR3 here is CASSLVDSSYNSPLHF. DNA for the CDR3: TGTGCCAGCAGCCTAGTTGACAGCTCCTATAATTCACCCCTCCACTTT.

The gene calls are TRBV29-1 and TRBJ2-2; 12 nucleotides agree with TRBD2. The CDR3 sequence is 15 residues long. Looked up from germline, CDR1 is SQVTM and CDR2 is ANQGSEA. V shed 4 bases and J 6 bases; nucleotides not matched to a gene: 6. CDR3 residues: CSVAPSGGAPGELFF. The CDR3 bases are TGCAGCGTTGCGCCTAGCGGGGGGGCCCCCGGGGAGCTGTTTTTT.

The CDR3 coding sequence is TGTGCCAGCAGCTTATTGGGCAGGGCCTCCTACGAGCAGTACTTC. Translated: CASSLLGRASYEQYF. The genes are TRBV7-3 and TRBJ2-7; perhaps TRBD1 as D (5 bases). Between the trimmed V and J ends, which lost 2 bases and 0 bases, there was a span of 11 bases. The CDR3 is made up of 15 amino acids. Germline CDR1 reads SGHTA; CDR2 reads FQGTGA.

The chain joins TRBV15 to TRBJ2-3; perhaps TRBD2 as D (5 bases). Germline loops: CDR1 LNHNV, CDR2 YYDKDF (reference sequence). Trimming left V 1 base short and J 4 bases short, with 15 bases between. The CDR3 runs 16 residues. The CDR3 loop is CATSRAPRRSPDTQYF. CDR3 in DNA: TGTGCCACCAGCAGAGCCCCCCGGAGGTCCCCAGATACGCAGTATTTT.

The CDR3 DNA sequence: TGTGCCAGTAGTATCAGGGGGCGGGGCACTGAAGCTTTCTTT. It codes for CASSIRGRGTEAFF. The chain links TRBV19 to TRBJ1-1, with 8 bases lining up with TRBD1. Germline CDR1 LNHDA, CDR2 SQIVND (reference sequence). This CDR3 is built from 14 residues. Trimming cost V 3 bases and J 4 bases; bases outside gene matches: 4.